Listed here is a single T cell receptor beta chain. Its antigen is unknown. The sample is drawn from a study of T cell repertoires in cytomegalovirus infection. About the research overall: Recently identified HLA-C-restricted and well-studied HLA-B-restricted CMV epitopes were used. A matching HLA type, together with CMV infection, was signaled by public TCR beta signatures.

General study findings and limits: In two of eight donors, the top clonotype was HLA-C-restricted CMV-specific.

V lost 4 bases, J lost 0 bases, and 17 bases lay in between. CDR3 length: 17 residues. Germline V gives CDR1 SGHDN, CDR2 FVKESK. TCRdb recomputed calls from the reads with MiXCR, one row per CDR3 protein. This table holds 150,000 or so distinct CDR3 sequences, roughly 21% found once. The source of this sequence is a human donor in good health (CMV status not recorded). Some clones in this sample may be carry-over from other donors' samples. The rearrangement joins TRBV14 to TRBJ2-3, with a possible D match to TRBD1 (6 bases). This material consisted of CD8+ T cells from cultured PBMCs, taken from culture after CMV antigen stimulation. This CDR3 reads CASSRPGADSSTDTQYF. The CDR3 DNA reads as TGTGCCAGCAGCCGGCCAGGGGCGGATTCTAGCACAGATACGCAGTATTTT.